This record concerns one T cell receptor beta chain sequence. No antigen is known for it. The sample comes from a study of T cell responses to AZD1222 COVID-19 vaccine. The table came from immunoSEQ multiplex PCR; TCRdb's copy has only in-frame clones and leaves some out. Of nearly 200,000 clones in the sample, 85% to 95% are singletons; the top ten hold less than 1.2%. Overall study results and limits: Clonal diversity was possibly underestimated, and white British individuals and females predominated among donors. The breadth and depth of Spike-specific TCRs increased once two AZD1222 doses had been given. There were repertoire samples only from the period after the peak T cell response.

Trimming removed 3 bases from V and 0 bases from J, with 24 bases in between. The length of the CDR3 is 19 residues. CDR1 and CDR2 (germline): SGDLS, YYNGEE. The origin of this receptor is an adult who received the AZD1222 COVID-19 vaccine. The chain recombines TRBV9 with TRBJ1-1, with a weak D call TRBD1 (5 bases). The sequences come from peripheral blood, collected 28 days after the second AZD1222 dose. CDR3 in DNA: TGTGCCAGCAGCGGGCCCCGGGGCGCATTGCGCCCCATGAACACTGAAGCTTTCTTT. This sequence encodes CASSGPRGALRPMNTEAFF.